This T cell receptor beta chain appears in the sequencing data of a study of resident and recirculating memory T cells in vitiligo. Sequenced by immunoSEQ multiplex PCR; TCRdb stores in-frame clones only, minus some. The profile shows around 70,000 clones, approximately 93% of them singletons. The CDR3 contains 14 residues. CDR1 is LNHDA, CDR2 SQIVND, per germline (reference sequence). The trim removed 5 bases at V and 3 bases at J, leaving 5 bases unmatched. This TCR was recovered from a male donor with vitiligo. The rearrangement uses TRBV19 and TRBJ1-1; 8 bases line up with TRBD1. Source material: blood. CDR3 sequence reads: CASSGQGLDTEAFF. CDR3 nucleotide sequence: TGTGCCAGTAGTGGACAGGGATTGGACACTGAAGCTTTCTTT.